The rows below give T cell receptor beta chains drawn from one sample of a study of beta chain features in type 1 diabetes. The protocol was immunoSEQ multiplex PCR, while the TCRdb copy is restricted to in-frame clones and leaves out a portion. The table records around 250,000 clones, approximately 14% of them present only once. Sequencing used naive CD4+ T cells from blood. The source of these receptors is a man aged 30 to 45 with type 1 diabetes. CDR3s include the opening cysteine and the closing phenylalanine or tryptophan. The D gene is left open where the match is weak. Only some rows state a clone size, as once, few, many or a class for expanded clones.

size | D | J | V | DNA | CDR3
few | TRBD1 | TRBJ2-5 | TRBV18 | TGTGCCAGCTCACCCGGACAGGGGCAAGAGACCCAGTACTTC | CASSPGQGQETQYF
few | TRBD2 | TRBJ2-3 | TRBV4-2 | TGTGCCAGCCGAAGGACTAGCGGGGACACAGATACGCAGTATTTT | CASRRTSGDTDTQYF
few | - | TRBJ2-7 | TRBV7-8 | TGTGCCAGCAGCTTCAGGGGAAACTACGAGCAGTACTTC | CASSFRGNYEQYF
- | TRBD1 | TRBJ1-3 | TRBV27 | TGTGCCAGCAGTCCGACCCTCGACAGGGTAGGAAACACCATATATTTT | CASSPTLDRVGNTIYF
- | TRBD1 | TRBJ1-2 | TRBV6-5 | TGTGCCAGCACCGACAGGGGGGGAGGCTACACCTTC | CASTDRGGGYTF
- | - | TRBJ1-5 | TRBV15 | TGTGCCACCAGCAAAGGTGACAGGTTCTATAGCAATCAGCCCCAGCATTTT | CATSKGDRFYSNQPQHF
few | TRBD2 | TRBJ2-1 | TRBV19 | TGTGCCAGTAGGACTAGCGGGAGTTCTGACAATGAGCAGTTCTTC | CASRTSGSSDNEQFF
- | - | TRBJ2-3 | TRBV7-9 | TGTGCCAGCAGCCCCTACGGTATCGTAGGCACAGATACGCAGTATTTT | CASSPYGIVGTDTQYF
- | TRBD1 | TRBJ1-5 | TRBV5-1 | TGCGCCAGCAGCTTGGGCAGGGGGATTAATCAGCCCCAGCATTTT | CASSLGRGINQPQHF
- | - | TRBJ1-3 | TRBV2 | TGTGCCAGCAGGGAAACAGGGACCTCTGGAAACACCATATATTTT | CASRETGTSGNTIYF
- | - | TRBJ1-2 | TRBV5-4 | TGTGCCAGCAGCCCGGCGGGTGATGGCTACACCTTC | CASSPAGDGYTF
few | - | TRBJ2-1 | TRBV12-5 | TGTGCTAGTGGTTTCCCTCGGGAAAGGTTGTCGAATGAGCAGTTCTTC | CASGFPRERLSNEQFF
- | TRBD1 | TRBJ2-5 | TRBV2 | TGTGCCAGCAGGCGGACAGGGGGGGTTGAGACCCAGTACTTC | CASRRTGGVETQYF
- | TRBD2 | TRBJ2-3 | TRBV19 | TGTGCCAGTAGTCTAGCGGGGATCACAGATACGCAGTATTTT | CASSLAGITDTQYF
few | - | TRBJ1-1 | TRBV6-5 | TGTGCCAGCATCCCCTTGACAGGAGGAAACACTGAAGCTTTCTTT | CASIPLTGGNTEAFF
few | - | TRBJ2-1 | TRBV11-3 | TGTGCCAGCAGCCCCCCAGGCGATGAGCAGTTCTTC | CASSPPGDEQFF
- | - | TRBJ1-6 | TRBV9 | TGTGCCAGCAGCTACTCAGGGGCCCGAAAGAATTCACCCCTCCACTTT | CASSYSGARKNSPLHF
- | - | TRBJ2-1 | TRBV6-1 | TGTGCCAGCAGTGAAGCAGCGCTGAGCTCCTACAATGAGCAGTTCTTC | CASSEAALSSYNEQFF
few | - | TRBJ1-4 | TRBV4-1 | TGCGCCAGCACAGACAGGCATCAGGGGCTTAATGAAAAACTGTTTTTT | CASTDRHQGLNEKLFF
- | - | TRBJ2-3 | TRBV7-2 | TGTGCCAGCAGCTTGGGGAGCTCAGATACGCAGTATTTT | CASSLGSSDTQYF
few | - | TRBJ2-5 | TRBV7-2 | TGTGCCAGCAGCCCCGGGGACTCCCGAGAGACCCAGTACTTC | CASSPGDSRETQYF
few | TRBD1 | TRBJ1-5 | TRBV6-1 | TGTGCCACTCAATCGGGACAGGAGAATCAGCCCCAGCATTTT | CATQSGQENQPQHF
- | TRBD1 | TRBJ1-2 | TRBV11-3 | TGTGCCAGCAGCTCAGGACAGGGCTATGGCTACACCTTC | CASSSGQGYGYTF
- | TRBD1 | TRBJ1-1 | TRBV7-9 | TGTGCCAGCAGCGCCGGGACAGATGAAGCTTTCTTT | CASSAGTDEAFF
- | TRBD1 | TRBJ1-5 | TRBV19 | TGTGCCAGTAGTACGACAGGGGGGATTGGCAATCAGCCCCAGCATTTT | CASSTTGGIGNQPQHF
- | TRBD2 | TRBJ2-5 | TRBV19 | TGTGCCAGTAGAGAAGCGGGAAGAGAGACCCAGTACTTC | CASREAGRETQYF
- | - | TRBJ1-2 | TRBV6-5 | TGTGCCAGCAGCCCGGATGGAGGGCCAGGAGGCTACACCTTC | CASSPDGGPGGYTF
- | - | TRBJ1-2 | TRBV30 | TGTGCCTGGAGTGTACGGACAAGAGGCTACACCTTC | CAWSVRTRGYTF
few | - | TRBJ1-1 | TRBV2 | TGTGCCAGCAGTCCTACCCTCGTCGCTGAAGCTTTCTTT | CASSPTLVAEAFF
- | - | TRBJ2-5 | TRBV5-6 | TGTGCCAGCAGCTCGGGGGTTGCAAGGGAGACCCAGTACTTC | CASSSGVARETQYF
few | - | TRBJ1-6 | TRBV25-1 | TGTGCCAGCATGGCCGCCCTGAATTCACCCCTCCACTTT | CASMAALNSPLHF
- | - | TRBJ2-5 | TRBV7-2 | TGTGCCAGCAGCTTAGCCAGGGAAGAGACCCAGTACTTC | CASSLAREETQYF
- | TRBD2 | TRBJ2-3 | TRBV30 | TGTGCCTGGAGCGGGGGGGCCATAGATACGCAGTATTTT | CAWSGGAIDTQYF
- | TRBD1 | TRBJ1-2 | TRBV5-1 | TGCGCCAGCAGCACCACAGGGGGCGAGGGAGGCTACACCTTC | CASSTTGGEGGYTF
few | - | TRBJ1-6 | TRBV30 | TGTGCCTGGAGTGCCAATAATTCACCCCTCCACTTT | CAWSANNSPLHF
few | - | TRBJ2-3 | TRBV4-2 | TGTGCCAGCAGCCAAGGACTAGACGGCACAGATACGCAGTATTTT | CASSQGLDGTDTQYF
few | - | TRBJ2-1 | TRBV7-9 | TGTGCCAGCACCAGGGCCGCCCTCCAAAGCTCCTACAATGAGCAGTTCTTC | CASTRAALQSSYNEQFF
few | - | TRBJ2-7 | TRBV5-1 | TGCGCCAGCAGCTTGGTTCCGGGGGAATACGTATACGAGCAGTACTTC | CASSLVPGEYVYEQYF
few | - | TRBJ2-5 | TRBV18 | TGTGCCAGCTCGCGAGGACAGAATCTCCAAGAGACCCAGTACTTC | CASSRGQNLQETQYF
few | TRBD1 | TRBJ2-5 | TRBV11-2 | TGTGCCAGCAGCCGGGACAGAGAGACCCAGTACTTC | CASSRDRETQYF
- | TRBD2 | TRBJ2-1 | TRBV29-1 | TGCAGCGCCGCGCGAGCGGGATACAATGAGCAGTTCTTC | CSAARAGYNEQFF
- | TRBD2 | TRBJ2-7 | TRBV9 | TGTGCCAGCAGCGTAGGGACTAGCGTTTCCTACGAGCAGTACTTC | CASSVGTSVSYEQYF
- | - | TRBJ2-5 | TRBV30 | TGTGCCTGGAGTCCAAAGCGGGCGGGGCAAGAGACCCAGTACTTC | CAWSPKRAGQETQYF
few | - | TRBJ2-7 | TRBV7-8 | TGTGCCAGCAGCTTAAGCGGGCCCCGGCAAGAGCAGTACTTC | CASSLSGPRQEQYF
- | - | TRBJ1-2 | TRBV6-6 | TGTGCCAGCAGTTACGACAGACTTTATGGCTACACCTTC | CASSYDRLYGYTF
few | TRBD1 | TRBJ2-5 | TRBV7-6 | TGTGCCAGCAGCTTAGGGGCCAGGGGGCGCGGAGAGACCCAGTACTTC | CASSLGARGRGETQYF
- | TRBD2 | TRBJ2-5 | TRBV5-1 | TGCGCCAGCAGCTTGGCCCCGGGAGGAGCAGAGACCCAGTACTTC | CASSLAPGGAETQYF
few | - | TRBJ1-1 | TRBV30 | TGTGCCTGGAGTGTATCCCGGAACACTGAAGCTTTCTTT | CAWSVSRNTEAFF
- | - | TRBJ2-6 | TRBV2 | TGTGCCAGCCGGGACACCTTCCAATTTGGGGCCAACGTCCTGACTTTC | CASRDTFQFGANVLTF
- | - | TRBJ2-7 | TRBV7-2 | TGTGCCAGCAGCTTAGCGGGTCAGGGCACCTACGAGCAGTACTTC | CASSLAGQGTYEQYF
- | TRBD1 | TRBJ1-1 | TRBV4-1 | TGCGCCAGCAGCCCGACACAGGGGATCGTGTTCACTGAAGCTTTCTTT | CASSPTQGIVFTEAFF
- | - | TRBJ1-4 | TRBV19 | TGTGCCAGTAGTGAACAACAGGGAAGTGAAAAACTGTTTTTT | CASSEQQGSEKLFF
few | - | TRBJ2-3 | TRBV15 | TGTGCCACCAGCCTCAGGGGCGTAGATACGCAGTATTTT | CATSLRGVDTQYF
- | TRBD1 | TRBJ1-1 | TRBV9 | TGTGCCAGCAGCCCTTCAGACAGGGTTGCTTTCTTT | CASSPSDRVAFF
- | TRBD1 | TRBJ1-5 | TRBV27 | TGTGCCAGCAGTTTATCAACAGGGGTTAACCAGCCCCAGCATTTT | CASSLSTGVNQPQHF